The subject of this entry is one TCR beta chain. In this sample, this clone turned up once. The specificity of this receptor is unknown. No much larger clone exists at a distance of one base, and base qualities are not known. The trial excluded patients who had a history of autoimmune disease or who were on systemic immunosuppression. Peripheral blood for TCR sequencing was collected from all dose cohorts at baseline, on cycle 4 day 1, and on cycle 7 day 1. The samples were drawn from a first-in-human, open-label, multicenter phase I dose-escalation trial of ivuxolimab. Adults with locally advanced or metastatic head and neck squamous cell, hepatocellular, melanoma or renal cell carcinoma were enrolled in the trial. Before TCR sequencing, CD4+ T cells and CD8+ T cells from peripheral blood were sorted into separate populations. The sample comes from a study of OX40 agonist ivuxolimab in advanced cancers. For the wider study: Ivuxolimab was a fully human IgG2 agonistic monoclonal antibody targeting the costimulatory receptor OX40 (CD134). Intravenous ivuxolimab was administered to patients every 2 weeks at six dose levels: 0.01, 0.1, 0.3, 1.5, 3 and 10 mg/kg. Among the approximately 50 dose-escalation patients, approximately 20 had hepatocellular carcinoma, 15 or so melanoma, 9 renal cell carcinoma and 9 head and neck cancer. In the dose-escalation cohort, around four fifths of patients were male, and the mean age was approximately 60 years, with a range of about 23 to 85. Prior anti-PD-1, anti-PD-L1 or anti-CTLA-4 therapy was permitted, and checkpoint inhibitors had been received by approximately 39% of dose-escalation patients. Partial responses were achieved by three dose-escalation patients, of whom one had hepatocellular carcinoma and two had cutaneous melanoma. The purpose of peripheral TCRbeta sequencing was to test whether ivuxolimab changed TCR sequence diversity and led to clonal T-cell expansion. The paper reports the monotherapy dose-escalation portion (N ≈ 50 patients) of the phase I ivuxolimab trial.

Genomic DNA was extracted from sorted cells for sequencing of the TCRbeta CDR3 region. TCRbeta CDR3 regions were sequenced using the immunoSEQ Assay. In its TCRdb copy, this immuneACCESS table keeps in-frame sequences only and misses some clones. Where compared with another copy, unresolved V genes explain less than half of these, and the others have no known cause. The sample includes approximately 99,000 clones, with roughly 95% observed a single time. The top ten clonotypes cover just over 2% of the sample. The full study reports these points: Partial responders in the 0.1-3.0 mg/kg groups had among the lowest normalized peripheral clonal expansion, especially among CD8+ T cells. At doses from 0.1 to 3.0 mg/kg, clonal expansion was seen in both CD4+ and CD8+ blood T cells between baseline and week 6. On average, CD8+ T cells showed more expanded clones than CD4+ T cells after ivuxolimab. Low levels of normalized T-cell clonal expansion were also seen in some patients who did not respond. The antigen specificity of the peripheral T cells that underwent clonal expansion was not determined.

V sheds 8 bases and J sheds 5 bases, leaving 12 bases between their ends. CDR3 length: 12 amino acids, cysteine to phenylalanine. Only the CDR3 portion is preserved as DNA: 36 bases, with reading frame beginning at the first base. CDR1 and CDR2 were assigned from the germline V gene as SNHLY and FYNNEI. This sequence was found in an adult with an advanced solid tumor such as melanoma, head and neck, liver or kidney cancer. Recombination linked TRBV2 to TRBJ1-1, with TRBD1 perhaps the D gene, on 5 matching bases. The sample here was CD4+ or CD8+ T cells sorted from blood, taken in a trial of the OX40 agonist ivuxolimab. CDR3 reads: CASWGGSTEAFF. The DNA sequence reads TGTGCCAGCTGGGGGGGTTCTACTGAAGCTTTCTTT.